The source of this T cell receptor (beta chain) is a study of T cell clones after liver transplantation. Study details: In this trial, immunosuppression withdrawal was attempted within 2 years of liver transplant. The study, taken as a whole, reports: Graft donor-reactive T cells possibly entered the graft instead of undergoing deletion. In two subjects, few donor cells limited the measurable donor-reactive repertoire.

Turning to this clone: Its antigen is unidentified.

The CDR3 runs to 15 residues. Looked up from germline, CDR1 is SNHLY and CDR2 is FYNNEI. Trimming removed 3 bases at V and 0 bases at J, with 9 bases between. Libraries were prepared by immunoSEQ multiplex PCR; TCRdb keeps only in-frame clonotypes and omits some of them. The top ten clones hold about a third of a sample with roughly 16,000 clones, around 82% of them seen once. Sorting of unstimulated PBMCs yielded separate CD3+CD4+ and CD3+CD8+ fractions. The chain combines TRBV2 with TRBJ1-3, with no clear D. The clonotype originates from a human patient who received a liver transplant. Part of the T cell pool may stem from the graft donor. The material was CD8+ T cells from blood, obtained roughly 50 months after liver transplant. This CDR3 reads CASSEDLVSGNTIYF. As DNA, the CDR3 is TGTGCCAGCAGTGAGGACCTTGTCTCTGGAAACACCATATATTTT.